The text below deals with one T cell receptor beta chain. This sample stems from a study of blood T cell repertoires in COVID-19. CDR3 length: 15 amino acids. Trimming removed 6 bases from V and 0 bases from J, with 12 bases in between. Germline CDR1 and CDR2: LNHNV and YYDKDF (reference sequence). Produced via immunoSEQ multiplex PCR; TCRdb's table is partial and in-frame only. The data contain 73,000 or so clones, 80% to 90% of them singletons. This sequence was found in a man aged 50 to 59 with active COVID-19. Sequencing used peripheral blood. This chain links TRBV15 with TRBJ1-5, with D tentatively TRBD1 (5 bases). CDR3 sequence: CATRGTGGSNQPQHF. The CDR3 DNA follows: TGTGCCACCAGAGGGACTGGGGGTAGCAATCAGCCCCAGCATTTT. The whole variable domain, filled in from reference TRBV15 and TRBJ1-5, reads DAMVIQNPRYQVTQFGKPVTLSCSQTLNHNVMYWYQQKSSQAPKLLFHYYDKDFNNEADTPDNFQSRRPNTSFCFLDIRSPGLGDTAMYLCATRGTGGSNQPQHFGDGTRLSIL.